This T cell receptor beta chain was captured by sequencing in a study of T cell responses to AZD1222 COVID-19 vaccine. The CDR3 spans 15 residues. CDR1 SGHDN and CDR2 FVKESK come from the germline V gene. The V end lost 5 bases, the J end lost 4 bases, and 18 bases lay between the germline ends. The repertoire was sequenced with immunoSEQ multiplex PCR; TCRdb's copy has only in-frame clones and lacks some. Of about 87,000 clones in the sample, approximately 90% were seen once. This chain links TRBV14 with TRBJ2-7, with D uncertain. Sequencing used peripheral blood, obtained on day 0 of AZD1222 vaccination. The TCR was taken from an adult in good health. CDR3 coding DNA: TGTGCCAGCAGCTTTTCACCTGTTCTTCGGTACGAGCAGTACTTC. Translated, it gives CASSFSPVLRYEQYF. Complete variable domain (other parts from reference TRBV14 and TRBJ2-7): EAGVTQFPSHSVIEKGQTVTLRCDPISGHDNLYWYRRVMGKEIKFLLHFVKESKQDESGMPNNRFLAERTGGTYSTLKVQPAELEDSGVYFCASSFSPVLRYEQYFGPGTRLTVT.